The T cell receptor beta chain described here comes from a study of blood T cell repertoires in COVID-19. As for the study in general: T cells, B-cell-depleted T cells, or PBMCs provided the cDNA or gDNA that served as material.

Germline V lookup: CDR1 MNHEY, CDR2 SVGAGI. The CDR3 is 14 residues long. Deletions cut 5 bases from V and 1 base from J, with 8 bases between. Authors' analysis steps: Cell counts per sample came from amplifying reference gene primers. Sequencing used immunoSEQ multiplex PCR; TCRdb keeps in-frame clones, though not all of them. V and J calls and clone size are copied from that table; D and trimming were computed from the DNA. Of a few hundred thousand clones listed, approximately 85% are singletons. This rearrangement joins TRBV6-5 to TRBJ1-4, with D possibly TRBD1 on 5 matching bases. The specimen was peripheral blood. The receptor comes from a woman in her seventies with acute or convalescent COVID-19. The CDR3 is CASSRQRTNEKLFF. CDR3 nucleotides: TGTGCCAGCAGTAGACAGAGAACTAATGAAAAACTGTTTTTT.